This T cell receptor beta chain is drawn from a study of monozygotic twins with inflammatory bowel disease. Germline CDR1 is LGHDT and CDR2 is YNNKEL (reference sequence). This CDR3 region has 16 residues. From whole blood, total RNA was isolated without any sorting of T cells. TCR libraries were prepared from 3,000 to 3,500 ng total RNA each. UMIs containing a 6-nucleotide sample barcode were added via template switching. Following a re-call of the 5' RACE reads, TCRdb has one entry per CDR3 protein and lacks DNA. The listing contains 160,000 or so distinct CDR3 sequences. This sequence joins TRBV3-1 and TRBJ2-5; TCRdb proposes TRBD2, but this gene call is untestable without DNA. This clonotype originated in a human donor with ulcerative colitis or Crohn's disease, or a healthy co-twin of an affected twin (not recorded which). Sequences were obtained from blood. The CDR3 is CASSQDLPSGRETQYF.